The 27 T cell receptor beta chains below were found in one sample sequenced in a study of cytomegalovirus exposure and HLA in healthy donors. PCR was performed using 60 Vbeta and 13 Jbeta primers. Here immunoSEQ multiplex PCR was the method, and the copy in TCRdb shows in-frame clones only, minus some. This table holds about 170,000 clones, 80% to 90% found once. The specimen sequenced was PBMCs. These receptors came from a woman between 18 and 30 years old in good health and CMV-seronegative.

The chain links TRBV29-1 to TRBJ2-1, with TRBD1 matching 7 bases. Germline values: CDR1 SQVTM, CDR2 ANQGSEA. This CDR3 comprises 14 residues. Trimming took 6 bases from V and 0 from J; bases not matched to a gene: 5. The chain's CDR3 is CSVRGTASYNEQFF. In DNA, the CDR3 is TGCAGCGTGAGGGGGACAGCCTCCTACAATGAGCAGTTCTTC.

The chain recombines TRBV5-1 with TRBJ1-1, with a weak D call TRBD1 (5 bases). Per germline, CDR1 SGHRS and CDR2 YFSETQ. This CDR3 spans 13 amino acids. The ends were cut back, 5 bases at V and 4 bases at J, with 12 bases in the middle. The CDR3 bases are TGCGCCAGCAGTCGCCCGGGGGGCACTGAAGCTTTCTTT. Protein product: CASSRPGGTEAFF.

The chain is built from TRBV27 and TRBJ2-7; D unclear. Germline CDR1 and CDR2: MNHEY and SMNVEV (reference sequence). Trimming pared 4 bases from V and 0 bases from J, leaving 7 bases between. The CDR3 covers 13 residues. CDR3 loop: CASSSLLSYEQYF. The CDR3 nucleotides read TGTGCCAGCAGTTCCCTCCTCTCCTACGAGCAGTACTTC.

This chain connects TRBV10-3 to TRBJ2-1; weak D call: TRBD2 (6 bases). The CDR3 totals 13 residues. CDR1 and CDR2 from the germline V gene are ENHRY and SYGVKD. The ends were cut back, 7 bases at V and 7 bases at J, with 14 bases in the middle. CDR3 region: CAITGTPENEQFF. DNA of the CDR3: TGTGCCATCACTGGGACTCCCGAGAATGAGCAGTTCTTC.

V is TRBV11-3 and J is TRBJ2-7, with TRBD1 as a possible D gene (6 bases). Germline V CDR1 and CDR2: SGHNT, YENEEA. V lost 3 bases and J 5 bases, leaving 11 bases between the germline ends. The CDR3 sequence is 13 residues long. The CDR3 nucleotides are TGTGCCAGCAGCTTCCTGACAGGAGACGAGCAGTACTTC. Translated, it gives CASSFLTGDEQYF. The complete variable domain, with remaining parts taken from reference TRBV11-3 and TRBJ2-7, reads EAGVVQSPRYKIIEKKQPVAFWCNPISGHNTLYWYLQNLGQGPELLIRYENEEAVDDSQLPKDRFSAERLKGVDSTLKIQPAELGDSAVYLCASSFLTGDEQYFGPGTRLTVT.

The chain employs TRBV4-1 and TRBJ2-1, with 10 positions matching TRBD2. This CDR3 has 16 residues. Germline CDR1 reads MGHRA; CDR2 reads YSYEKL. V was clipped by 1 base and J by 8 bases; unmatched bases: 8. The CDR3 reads CASSQVLAGGGDEQFF. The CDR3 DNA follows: TGCGCCAGCAGCCAAGTATTAGCGGGAGGAGGGGATGAGCAGTTCTTC.

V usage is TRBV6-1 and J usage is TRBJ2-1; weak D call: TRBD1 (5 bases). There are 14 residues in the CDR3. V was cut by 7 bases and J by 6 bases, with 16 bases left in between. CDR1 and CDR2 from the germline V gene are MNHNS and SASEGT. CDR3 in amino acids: CASTPGKGGNEQFF. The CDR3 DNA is TGTGCCAGCACGCCAGGGAAGGGTGGCAATGAGCAGTTCTTC.

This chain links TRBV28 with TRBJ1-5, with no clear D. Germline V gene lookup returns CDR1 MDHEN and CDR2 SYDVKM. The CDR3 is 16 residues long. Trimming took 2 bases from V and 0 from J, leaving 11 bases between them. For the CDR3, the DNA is TGTGCCAGCAGTTTAAGGAGGAGAGTTAGCAATCAGCCCCAGCATTTT. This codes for CASSLRRRVSNQPQHF.

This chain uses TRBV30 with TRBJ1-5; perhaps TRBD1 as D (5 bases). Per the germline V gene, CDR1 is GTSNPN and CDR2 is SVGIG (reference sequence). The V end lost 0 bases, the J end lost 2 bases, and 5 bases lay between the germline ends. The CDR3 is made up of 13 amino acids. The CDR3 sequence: CAWSVGGNQPQHF. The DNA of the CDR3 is TGTGCCTGGAGTGTAGGGGGCAATCAGCCCCAGCATTTT.

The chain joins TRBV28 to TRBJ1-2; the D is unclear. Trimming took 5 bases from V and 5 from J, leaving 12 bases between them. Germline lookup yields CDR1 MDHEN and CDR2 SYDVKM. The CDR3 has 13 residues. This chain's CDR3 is CASSPPRGYGYTF. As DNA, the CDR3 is TGTGCCAGCAGTCCCCCCAGAGGGTATGGCTACACCTTC.

CDR3 bases: TGCGCCAGCAGCCAAGGGCAGGCGAACTATGGCTACACCTTC. Its translation: CASSQGQANYGYTF. This chain connects TRBV4-1 to TRBJ1-2; no definite D call. The CDR3 extends over 14 amino acids. Germline lookup yields CDR1 MGHRA and CDR2 YSYEKL. V lost 1 base to trimming and J lost 2 bases, with 8 bases between them.

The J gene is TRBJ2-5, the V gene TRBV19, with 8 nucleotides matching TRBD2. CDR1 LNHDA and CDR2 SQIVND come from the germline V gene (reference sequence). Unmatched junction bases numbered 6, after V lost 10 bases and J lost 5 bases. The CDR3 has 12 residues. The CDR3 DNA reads TGTGCCACCCGGGAGGGCGGGGAGACCCAGTACTTC. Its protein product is CATREGGETQYF.

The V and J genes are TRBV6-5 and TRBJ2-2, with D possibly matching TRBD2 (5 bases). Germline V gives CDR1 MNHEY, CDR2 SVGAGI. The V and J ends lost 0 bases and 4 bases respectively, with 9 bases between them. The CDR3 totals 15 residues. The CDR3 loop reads CASSYSSEGTGELFF. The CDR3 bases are TGTGCCAGCAGTTACTCGAGCGAGGGCACCGGGGAGCTGTTTTTT.

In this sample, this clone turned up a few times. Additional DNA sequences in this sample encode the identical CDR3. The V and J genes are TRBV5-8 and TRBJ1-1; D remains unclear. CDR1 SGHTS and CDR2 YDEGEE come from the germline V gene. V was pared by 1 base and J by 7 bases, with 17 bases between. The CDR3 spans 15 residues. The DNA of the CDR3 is TGTGCCAGCAGCTTGATGGGCCGTTTTGGCCTTGAAGCTTTCTTT. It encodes CASSLMGRFGLEAFF.

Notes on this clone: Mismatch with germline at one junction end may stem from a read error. CDR3 amino acids: CASSSRAASSF. CDR3 bases: TGTGCCAGCAGCTCAAGGGCGGCTAGCTCCTTC. The chain couples TRBV13 to TRBJ1-2; no clear D. The CDR3 has 11 residues. CDR1 and CDR2 (germline): PRHDT, FYEKMQ (reference sequence). The complete variable domain, with remaining parts taken from reference TRBV13 and TRBJ1-2, reads AAGVIQSPRHLIKEKRETATLKCYPIPRHDTVYWYQQGPGQDPQFLISFYEKMQSDKGSIPDRFSAQQFSDYHSELNMSSLELGDSALYFCASSSRAASSFGSGTRLTVV.

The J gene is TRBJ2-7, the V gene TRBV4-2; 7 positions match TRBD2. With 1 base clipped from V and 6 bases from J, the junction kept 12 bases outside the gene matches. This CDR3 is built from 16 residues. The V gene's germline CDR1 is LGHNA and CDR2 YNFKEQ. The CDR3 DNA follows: TGTGCCAGCAGCCAAGTTACCCCCCTAGCGGCGCCCGAGCAGTACTTC. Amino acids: CASSQVTPLAAPEQYF.

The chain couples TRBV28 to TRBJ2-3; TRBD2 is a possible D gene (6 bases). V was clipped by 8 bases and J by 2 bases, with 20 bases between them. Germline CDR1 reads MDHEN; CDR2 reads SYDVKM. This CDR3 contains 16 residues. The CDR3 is CASAPLEGGPTDTQYF. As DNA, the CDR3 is TGTGCCAGCGCCCCACTAGAGGGAGGTCCCACAGATACGCAGTATTTT.

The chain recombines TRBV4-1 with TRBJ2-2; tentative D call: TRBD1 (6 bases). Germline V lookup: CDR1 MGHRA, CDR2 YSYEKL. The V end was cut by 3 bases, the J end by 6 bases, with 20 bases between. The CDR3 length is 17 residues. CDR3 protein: CASSHQPETGHPGELFF. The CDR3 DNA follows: TGCGCCAGCAGCCACCAGCCCGAAACGGGACATCCCGGGGAGCTGTTTTTT.

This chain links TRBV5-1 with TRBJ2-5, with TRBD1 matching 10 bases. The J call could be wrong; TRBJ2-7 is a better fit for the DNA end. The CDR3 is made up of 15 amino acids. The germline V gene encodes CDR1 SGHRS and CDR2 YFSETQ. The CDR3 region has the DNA TGCGCCAGCTCTGCAGAGCCGGGACAGGGGCACGAGCAGTACTTC. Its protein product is CASSAEPGQGHEQYF.

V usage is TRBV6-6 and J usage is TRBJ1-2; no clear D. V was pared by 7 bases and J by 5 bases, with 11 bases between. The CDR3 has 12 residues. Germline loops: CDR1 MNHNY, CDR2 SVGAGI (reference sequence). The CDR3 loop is CASTPGGYGYTF. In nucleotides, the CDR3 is TGTGCCAGCACTCCTGGCGGGTATGGCTACACCTTC.

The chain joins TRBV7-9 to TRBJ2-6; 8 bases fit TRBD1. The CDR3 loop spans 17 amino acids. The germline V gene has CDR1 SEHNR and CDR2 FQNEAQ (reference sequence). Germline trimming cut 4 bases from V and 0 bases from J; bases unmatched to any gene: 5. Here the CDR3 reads CASSSRTGNSGANVLTF. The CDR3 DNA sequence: TGTGCCAGCAGCTCGCGGACAGGGAACTCTGGGGCCAACGTCCTGACTTTC.

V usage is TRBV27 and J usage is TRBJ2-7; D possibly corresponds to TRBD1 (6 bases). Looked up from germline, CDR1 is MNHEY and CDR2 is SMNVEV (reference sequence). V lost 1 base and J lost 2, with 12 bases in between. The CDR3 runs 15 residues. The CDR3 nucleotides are TGTGCCAGCAGTTTATTACAGGGCCCAACCTACGAGCAGTACTTC. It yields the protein CASSLLQGPTYEQYF.

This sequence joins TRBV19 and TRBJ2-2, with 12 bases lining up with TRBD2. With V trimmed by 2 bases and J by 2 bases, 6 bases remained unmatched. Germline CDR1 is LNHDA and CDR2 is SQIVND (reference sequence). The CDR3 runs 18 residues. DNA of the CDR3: TGTGCCAGTAGTATATACTTACTAGCGGGAGGAAACACCGGGGAGCTGTTTTTT. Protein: CASSIYLLAGGNTGELFF.

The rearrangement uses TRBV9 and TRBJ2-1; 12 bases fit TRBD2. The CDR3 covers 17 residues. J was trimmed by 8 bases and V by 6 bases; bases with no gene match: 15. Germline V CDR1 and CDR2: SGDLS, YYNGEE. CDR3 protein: CASTLTLAGGAGDEQFF. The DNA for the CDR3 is TGTGCCAGCACCCTAACTCTAGCGGGAGGGGCGGGGGATGAGCAGTTCTTC.

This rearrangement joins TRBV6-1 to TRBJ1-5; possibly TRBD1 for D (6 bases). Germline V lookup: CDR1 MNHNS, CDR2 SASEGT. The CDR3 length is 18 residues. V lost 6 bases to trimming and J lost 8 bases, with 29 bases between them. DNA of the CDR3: TGTGCCAGCAGCGAACTGTCCCCCACAGGGTTCGGAGGAGAGCCCCAGCATTTT. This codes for CASSELSPTGFGGEPQHF.

The CDR3 loop is CASSFRSTDTQYF. DNA of the CDR3: TGTGCCAGCAGTTTCCGTAGCACAGATACGCAGTATTTT. V usage is TRBV28 and J usage is TRBJ2-3; D uncertain. This CDR3 comprises 13 residues. Germline values: CDR1 MDHEN, CDR2 SYDVKM. Deletions cut 3 bases from V and 0 bases from J, with 4 bases between.

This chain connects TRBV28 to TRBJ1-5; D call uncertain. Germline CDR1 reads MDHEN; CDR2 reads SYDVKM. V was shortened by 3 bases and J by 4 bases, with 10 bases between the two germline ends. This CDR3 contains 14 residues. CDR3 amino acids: CASSFHQENQPQHF. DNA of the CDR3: TGTGCCAGCAGTTTTCATCAGGAAAATCAGCCCCAGCATTTT.